A selection of T cell receptor beta chains follows, all from one sample in a study of cytomegalovirus exposure and HLA in healthy donors. The data were produced by immunoSEQ multiplex PCR, yet TCRdb's version contains in-frame clones alone and is incomplete. This sample carries 180,000 or so clones, roughly a tenth of them seen once, and the ten largest clones take 1% to 1.5%. The specimen was PBMCs. These receptors were collected from a woman in her twenties or thirties in good health and CMV-seropositive. The CDR3 runs from the conserved cysteine through the conserved F or W. D genes are given only for firm matches. Some rows have no size entry. The others give once, few or many, or a class for an expanded clone.

D gene	clone size	V gene	J gene	CDR3 DNA	CDR3 protein
TRBD1	.	TRBV7-2	TRBJ1-5	TGTGCCAGCAGCGTGAGACAGGGGTACCAGCCCCAGCATTTT	CASSVRQGYQPQHF
.	.	TRBV5-6	TRBJ2-3	TGTGCCAGCAGCTTCCCACAGGGCCCCACAGATACGCAGTATTTT	CASSFPQGPTDTQYF
TRBD2	.	TRBV2	TRBJ2-5	TGTGCCAGCACCGGGGGAGGGCGAGAGACCCAGTACTTC	CASTGGGRETQYF
TRBD2	few	TRBV2	TRBJ2-7	TGTGCCAGCATGGTTGGGAGCGGGAGAGGATCCTACGAGCAGTACTTC	CASMVGSGRGSYEQYF
TRBD1	.	TRBV5-1	TRBJ2-7	TGCGCCAGCAGCTTGGCGGCCAGGGGGCTTGACGAGCAGTACTTC	CASSLAARGLDEQYF
TRBD2	.	TRBV10-1	TRBJ2-1	TGCGCCAGCAGTGAGTCGGCTAGCGGGAAGTGGGGGGGCTACAATGAGCAGTTCTTC	CASSESASGKWGGYNEQFF
TRBD1	few	TRBV5-1	TRBJ1-2	TGCGCCAGCAGCTTGGGTCAGGGGGCCGTCTATGGCTACACCTTC	CASSLGQGAVYGYTF
TRBD1	.	TRBV7-2	TRBJ2-7	TGTGCCAGCAGCTTATTGCAGGGGGTTGGCTACGAGCAGTACTTC	CASSLLQGVGYEQYF
TRBD2	.	TRBV18	TRBJ2-5	TGTGCCAGCTCAAGAGCGGGAGGGCCGGAGACCCAGTACTTC	CASSRAGGPETQYF
.	few	TRBV18	TRBJ1-2	TGTGCCAGCTCACCTCCGGAAGGGGGATTGGTCTACACCTTC	CASSPPEGGLVYTF
.	few	TRBV7-7	TRBJ2-5	TGTGCCAGCAGCTTAGGGGCCCCGGGCGGGTATACCCAAGAGACCCAGTACTTC	CASSLGAPGGYTQETQYF
TRBD2	.	TRBV4-1	TRBJ2-1	TGCGCCAGCAGCCAAGATTCAGCGGGAGGTACCAATGAGCAGTTCTTC	CASSQDSAGGTNEQFF
TRBD1	.	TRBV9	TRBJ2-7	TGTGCCAGCAGCGTCGGGACAGGCCACCTCGAGCAGTACTTC	CASSVGTGHLEQYF
.	.	TRBV5-1	TRBJ2-7	TGCGCCAGCAGCTTGGTACCGTCGGGTGTTTACGAGCAGTACTTC	CASSLVPSGVYEQYF
.	.	TRBV10-2	TRBJ1-1	TGCGCTACGGGTAGGGGATACACTGAAGCTTTCTTT	CATGRGYTEAFF
TRBD2	once	TRBV9	TRBJ2-1	TGTGCCAGCAGCACTAGCGGAAACTCCTACAATGAGCAGTTCTTC	CASSTSGNSYNEQFF
.	.	TRBV15	TRBJ1-4	TGTGCCACCAGCAGAGGTGGGAGGGGTAAGGCAACTAATGAAAAACTGTTTTTT	CATSRGGRGKATNEKLFF
TRBD1	few	TRBV6-5	TRBJ2-2	TGTGCCAGCAGTTACTACCGGGACAGGGGTTCTGGGGAGCTGTTTTTT	CASSYYRDRGSGELFF
.	.	TRBV6-5	TRBJ1-5	TGTGCCAGCAGTTACGGACAGTATAGCAATCAGCCCCAGCATTTT	CASSYGQYSNQPQHF
.	few	TRBV2	TRBJ2-7	TGTGCCAGCCCCCAAAGCCAGGGAGGCGAGCAGTACTTC	CASPQSQGGEQYF
TRBD1	few	TRBV29-1	TRBJ2-2	TGCAGCGTTAGGCAGGGGGCGAACACCGGGGAGCTGTTTTTT	CSVRQGANTGELFF
.	few	TRBV2	TRBJ2-2	TGTGCCAGCATCGCGATCGGGGAGCTGTTTTTT	CASIAIGELFF
TRBD1	few	TRBV6-1	TRBJ2-7	TGTGCCAGCAGTGTACAGGGGACAGACGAGCAGTACTTC	CASSVQGTDEQYF
TRBD1	.	TRBV5-1	TRBJ1-2	TGCGCCAGCAGCTTGGATCTGACAGGGGGCAGGAGAAATGGCTACACCTTC	CASSLDLTGGRRNGYTF
TRBD1	.	TRBV5-1	TRBJ1-1	TGCGCCAGCGGTAGGACAGGTCAGAACACTGAAGCTTTCTTT	CASGRTGQNTEAFF
.	few	TRBV18	TRBJ2-1	TGTGCCAGCTCACCCGACTCCCACAATGAGCAGTTCTTC	CASSPDSHNEQFF
.	few	TRBV19	TRBJ1-2	TGTGCCAGCACGAAGAGAACCTATGGCTACACCTTC	CASTKRTYGYTF
.	few	TRBV20-1	TRBJ2-7	TGCAGTGCTTGGGCCCGGTTGGAGCAGTACTTC	CSAWARLEQYF